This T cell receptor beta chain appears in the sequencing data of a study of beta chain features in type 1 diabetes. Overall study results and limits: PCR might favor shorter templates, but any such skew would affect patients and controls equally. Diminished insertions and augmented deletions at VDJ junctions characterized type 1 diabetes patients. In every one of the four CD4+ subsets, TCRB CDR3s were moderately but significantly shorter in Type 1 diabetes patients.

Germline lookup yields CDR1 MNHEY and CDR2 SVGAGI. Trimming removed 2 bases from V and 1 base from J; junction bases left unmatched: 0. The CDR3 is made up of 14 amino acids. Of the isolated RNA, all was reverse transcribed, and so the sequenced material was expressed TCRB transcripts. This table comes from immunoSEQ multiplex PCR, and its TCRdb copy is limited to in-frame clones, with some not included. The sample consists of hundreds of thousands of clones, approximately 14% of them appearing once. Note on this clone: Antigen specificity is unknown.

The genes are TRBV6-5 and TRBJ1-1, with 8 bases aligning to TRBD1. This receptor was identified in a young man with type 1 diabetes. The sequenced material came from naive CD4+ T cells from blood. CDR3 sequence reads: CASSYTGGNTEAFF. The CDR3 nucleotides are TGTGCCAGCAGTTACACAGGGGGGAACACTGAAGCTTTCTTT.